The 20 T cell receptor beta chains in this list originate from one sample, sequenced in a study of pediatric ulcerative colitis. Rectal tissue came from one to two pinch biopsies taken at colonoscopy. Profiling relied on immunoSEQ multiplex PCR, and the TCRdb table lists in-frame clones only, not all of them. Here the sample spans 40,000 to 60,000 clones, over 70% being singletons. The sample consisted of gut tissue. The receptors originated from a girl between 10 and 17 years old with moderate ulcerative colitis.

Written as DNA, the CDR3 is TGCAGTGCTAGGGGTCGAGATACGCAGTATTTT. Translating it yields CSARGRDTQYF. The chain carries TRBV20-1 and TRBJ2-3; unclear D gene. This CDR3 spans 11 amino acids. The germline V gene has CDR1 DFQATT and CDR2 SNEGSKA (reference sequence). V was shortened by 3 bases and J by 5 bases, with 6 bases between the two germline ends.

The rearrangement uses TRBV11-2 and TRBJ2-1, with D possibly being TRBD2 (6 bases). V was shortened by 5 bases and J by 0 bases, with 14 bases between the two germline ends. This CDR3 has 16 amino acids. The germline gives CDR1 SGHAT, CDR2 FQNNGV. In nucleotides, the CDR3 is TGTGCCAGCAGCCGTGGACTATACAGCTCCTACAATGAGCAGTTCTTC. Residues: CASSRGLYSSYNEQFF.

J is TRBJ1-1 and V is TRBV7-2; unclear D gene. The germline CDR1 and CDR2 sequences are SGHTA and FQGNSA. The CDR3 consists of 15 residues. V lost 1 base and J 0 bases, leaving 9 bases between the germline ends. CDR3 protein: CASSLGPWMNTEAFF. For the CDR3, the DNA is TGTGCCAGCAGCTTAGGTCCGTGGATGAACACTGAAGCTTTCTTT.

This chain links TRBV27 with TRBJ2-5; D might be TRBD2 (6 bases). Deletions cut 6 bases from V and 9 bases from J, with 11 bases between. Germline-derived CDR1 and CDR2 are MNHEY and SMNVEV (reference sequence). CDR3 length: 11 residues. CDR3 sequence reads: CASRLAGAQYF. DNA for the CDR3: TGTGCCAGCAGACTAGCCGGGGCCCAGTACTTC.

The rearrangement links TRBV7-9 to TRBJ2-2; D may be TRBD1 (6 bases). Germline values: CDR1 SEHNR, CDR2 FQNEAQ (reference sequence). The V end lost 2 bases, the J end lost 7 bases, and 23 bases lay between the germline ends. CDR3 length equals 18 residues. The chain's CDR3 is CASSLTGFTGVFFGELFF. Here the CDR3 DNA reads TGTGCCAGCAGCTTAACAGGGTTTACTGGTGTGTTCTTCGGGGAGCTGTTTTTT.

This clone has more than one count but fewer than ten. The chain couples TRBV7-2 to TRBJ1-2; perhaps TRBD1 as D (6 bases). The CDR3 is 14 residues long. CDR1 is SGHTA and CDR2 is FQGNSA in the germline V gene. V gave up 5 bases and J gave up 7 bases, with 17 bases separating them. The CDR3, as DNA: TGTGCCAGCAGCCCCCTCGGCGGGGGCAGTGGCTACACCTTC. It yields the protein CASSPLGGGSGYTF.

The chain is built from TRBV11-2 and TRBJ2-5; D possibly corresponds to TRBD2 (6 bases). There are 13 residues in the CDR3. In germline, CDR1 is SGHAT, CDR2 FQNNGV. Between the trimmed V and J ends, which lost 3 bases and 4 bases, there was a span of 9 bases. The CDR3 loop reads CASSFAGSETQYF. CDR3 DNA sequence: TGTGCCAGCAGCTTTGCGGGATCAGAGACCCAGTACTTC.

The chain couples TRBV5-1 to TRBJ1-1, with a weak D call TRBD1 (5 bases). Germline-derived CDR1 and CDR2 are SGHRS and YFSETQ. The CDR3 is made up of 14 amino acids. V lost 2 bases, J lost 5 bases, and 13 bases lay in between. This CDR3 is CASSFDQGMTEAFF. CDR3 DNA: TGCGCCAGCAGCTTTGATCAGGGAATGACTGAAGCTTTCTTT.

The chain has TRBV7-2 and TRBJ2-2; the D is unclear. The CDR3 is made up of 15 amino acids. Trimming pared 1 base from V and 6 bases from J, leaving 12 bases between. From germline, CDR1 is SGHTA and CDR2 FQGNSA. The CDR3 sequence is CASSLDSWGPGELFF. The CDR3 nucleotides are TGTGCCAGCAGCTTAGATTCATGGGGTCCCGGGGAGCTGTTTTTT. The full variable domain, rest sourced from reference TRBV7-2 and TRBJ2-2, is GAGVSQSPSNKVTEKGKDVELRCDPISGHTALYWYRQSLGQGLEFLIYFQGNSAPDKSGLPSDRFSAERTGGSVSTLTIQRTQQEDSAVYLCASSLDSWGPGELFFGEGSRLTVL.

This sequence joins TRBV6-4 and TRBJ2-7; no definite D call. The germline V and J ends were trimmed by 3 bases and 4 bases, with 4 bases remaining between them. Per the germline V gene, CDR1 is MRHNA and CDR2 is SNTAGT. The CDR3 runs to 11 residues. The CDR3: CASSEGYEQYF. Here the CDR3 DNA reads TGTGCCAGCAGTGAGGGGTACGAGCAGTACTTC.

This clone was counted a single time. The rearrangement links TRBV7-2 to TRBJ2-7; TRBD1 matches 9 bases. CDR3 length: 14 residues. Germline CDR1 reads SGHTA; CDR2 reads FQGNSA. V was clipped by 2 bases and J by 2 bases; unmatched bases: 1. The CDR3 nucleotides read TGTGCCAGCAGCTTACGACAGGGGGCCTACGAGCAGTACTTC. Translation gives CASSLRQGAYEQYF.

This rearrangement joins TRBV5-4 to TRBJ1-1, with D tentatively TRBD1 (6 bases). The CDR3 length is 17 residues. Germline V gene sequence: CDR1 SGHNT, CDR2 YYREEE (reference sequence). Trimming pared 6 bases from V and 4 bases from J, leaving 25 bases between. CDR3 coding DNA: TGTGCCAGCAACCCTGGGGGCGGGAAAGAATCGAGCACTGAAGCTTTCTTT. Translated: CASNPGGGKESSTEAFF.

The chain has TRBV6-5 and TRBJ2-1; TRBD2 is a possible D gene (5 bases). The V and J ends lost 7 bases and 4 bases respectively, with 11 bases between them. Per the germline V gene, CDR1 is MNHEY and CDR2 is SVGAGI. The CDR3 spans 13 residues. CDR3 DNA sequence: TGTGCCAGCACCCTCGGGATATACAATGAGCAGTTCTTC. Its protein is CASTLGIYNEQFF.

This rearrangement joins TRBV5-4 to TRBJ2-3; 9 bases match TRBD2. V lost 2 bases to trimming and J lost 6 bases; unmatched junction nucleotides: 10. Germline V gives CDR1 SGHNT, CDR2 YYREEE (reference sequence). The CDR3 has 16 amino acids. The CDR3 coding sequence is TGTGCCAGCAGCTTAGGCGGGGGGACTAGCATCGATACGCAGTATTTT. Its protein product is CASSLGGGTSIDTQYF.

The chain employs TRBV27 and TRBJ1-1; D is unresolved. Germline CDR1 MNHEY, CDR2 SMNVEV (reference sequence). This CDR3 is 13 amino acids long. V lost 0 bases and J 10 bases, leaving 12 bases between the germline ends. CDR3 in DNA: TGTGCCAGCAGTTTATCGGAGGGTTTTAGAGCTTTCTTT. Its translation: CASSLSEGFRAFF.

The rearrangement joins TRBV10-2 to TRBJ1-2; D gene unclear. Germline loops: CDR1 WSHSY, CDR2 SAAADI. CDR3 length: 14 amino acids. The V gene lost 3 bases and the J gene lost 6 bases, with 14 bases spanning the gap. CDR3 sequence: CASSEWEGADGYTF. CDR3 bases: TGCGCCAGCAGTGAATGGGAGGGAGCAGATGGCTACACCTTC.

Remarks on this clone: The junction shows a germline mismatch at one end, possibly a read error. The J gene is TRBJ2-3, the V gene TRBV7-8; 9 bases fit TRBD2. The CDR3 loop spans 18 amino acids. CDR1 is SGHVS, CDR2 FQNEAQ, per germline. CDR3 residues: CASSIHRSSSGSRDTQYF. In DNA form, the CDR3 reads TGTGCCAGCAGCATCCATCGCTCGAGTAGCGGGAGCAGAGATACGCAGTATTTT.

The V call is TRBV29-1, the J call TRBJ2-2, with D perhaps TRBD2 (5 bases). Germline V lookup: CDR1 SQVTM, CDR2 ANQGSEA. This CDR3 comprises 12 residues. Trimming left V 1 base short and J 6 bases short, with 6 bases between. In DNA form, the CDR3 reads TGCAGCGTTGAAGGGCGGGCCGGGGAGCTGTTTTTT. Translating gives CSVEGRAGELFF.

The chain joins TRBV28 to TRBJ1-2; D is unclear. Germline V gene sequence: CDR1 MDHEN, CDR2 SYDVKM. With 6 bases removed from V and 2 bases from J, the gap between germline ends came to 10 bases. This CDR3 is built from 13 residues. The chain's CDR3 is CASREDGNYGYTF. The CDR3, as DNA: TGTGCCAGCAGGGAGGACGGGAACTATGGCTACACCTTC.

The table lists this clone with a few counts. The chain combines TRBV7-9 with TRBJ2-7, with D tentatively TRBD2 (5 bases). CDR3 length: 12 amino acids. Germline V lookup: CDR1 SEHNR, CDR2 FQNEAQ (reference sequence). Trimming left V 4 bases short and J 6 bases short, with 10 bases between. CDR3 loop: CASSSSRGEQYF. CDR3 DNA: TGTGCCAGCAGCTCGAGTCGGGGCGAGCAGTACTTC.